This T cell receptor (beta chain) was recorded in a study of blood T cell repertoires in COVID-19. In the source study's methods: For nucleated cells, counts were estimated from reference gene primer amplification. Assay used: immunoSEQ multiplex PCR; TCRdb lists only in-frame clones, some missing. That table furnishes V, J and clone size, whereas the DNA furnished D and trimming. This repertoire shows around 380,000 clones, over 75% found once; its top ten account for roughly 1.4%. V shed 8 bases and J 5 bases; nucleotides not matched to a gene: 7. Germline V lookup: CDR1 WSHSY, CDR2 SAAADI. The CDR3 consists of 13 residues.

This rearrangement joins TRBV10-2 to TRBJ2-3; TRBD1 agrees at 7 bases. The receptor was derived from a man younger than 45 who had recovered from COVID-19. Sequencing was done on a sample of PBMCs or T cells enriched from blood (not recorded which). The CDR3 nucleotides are TGCGCCAGCGATAGACAGGGTAGAGATACGCAGTATTTT. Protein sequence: CASDRQGRDTQYF.